The 26 T cell receptor beta chains reported below all come from one sample, sequenced in a study of blood T cell repertoires in COVID-19. Assay used: immunoSEQ multiplex PCR; TCRdb lists only in-frame clones, some missing. The sample lists fewer than 350,000 clones, around 81% occurring once. Specimen: peripheral blood. The source of these receptors is a woman aged 55-75 years with active or convalescent COVID-19.

The chain recombines TRBV11-2 with TRBJ2-1, with TRBD2 as a possible D gene (5 bases). The V and J ends lost 3 bases and 7 bases respectively, with 10 bases between them. Germline values: CDR1 SGHAT, CDR2 FQNNGV. The CDR3 spans 13 residues. As DNA, the CDR3 is TGTGCCAGCAGCTTCGGGGTGGCTAATGAGCAGTTCTTC. This codes for CASSFGVANEQFF.

The chain employs TRBV23-1 and TRBJ2-4, with TRBD1 as a possible D gene (6 bases). TRBV23-1 is an ORF; its function is uncertain. CDR3 size: 16 residues. V lost 0 bases, J lost 0 bases, and 9 bases lay in between. The CDR3 DNA reads TGCGCCAGCAGTCAATCCGGACAGCTAGCCAAAAACATTCAGTACTTC. Translated: CASSQSGQLAKNIQYF.

Worth noting for this clone: The sample holds other DNA sequences that translate to the same CDR3. The chain combines TRBV9 with TRBJ2-7; TRBD2 might be the D (6 bases). From germline, CDR1 is SGDLS and CDR2 YYNGEE. Trimming removed 2 bases from V and 2 bases from J, with 11 bases in between. The CDR3 totals 14 residues. The CDR3 protein is CASSVGGGAYEQYF. In DNA, the CDR3 is TGTGCCAGCAGCGTTGGCGGAGGGGCCTACGAGCAGTACTTC.

The genes are TRBV7-8 and TRBJ1-6; TRBD1 matches 8 bases. The trim removed 4 bases at V and 6 bases at J, leaving 8 bases unmatched. The CDR3 has 16 residues. From germline, CDR1 is SGHVS and CDR2 FQNEAQ. The CDR3 spells CASSSLRTGSNSPLHF. For the CDR3, the DNA is TGTGCCAGCAGCTCATTACGGACAGGGTCTAATTCACCCCTCCACTTT.

The chain couples TRBV4-3 to TRBJ2-7, with TRBD1 identical over 8 bases. J lost 7 bases, V lost 3 bases, and 8 bases had no gene match. CDR3 length: 14 amino acids. CDR1 is LGHNA and CDR2 is YSLEER in the germline V gene. The CDR3 bases are TGCGCCAGCAGCCAGAGGACAGGGTCAGGGGAGCAGTACTTC. Translated, it gives CASSQRTGSGEQYF.

This clone was counted a single time. V usage is TRBV18 and J usage is TRBJ2-1; 7 bases align to TRBD1. From germline, CDR1 is KGHSH and CDR2 LQKENI. This CDR3 comprises 13 residues. The trim removed 3 bases at V and 12 bases at J, leaving 8 bases unmatched. This CDR3 is CASSPNRGPLQFF. The DNA of the CDR3 is TGTGCCAGCTCACCCAACAGGGGACCCTTGCAGTTCTTC.

This chain connects TRBV12-5 to TRBJ2-7; 7 bases line up with TRBD1. This CDR3 is built from 14 residues. The V segment lost 6 bases and the J segment 1 base; nucleotides outside the gene matches: 6. Germline lookup yields CDR1 LGHNT and CDR2 FRNRAP. The DNA for the CDR3 is TGTGCTAGTGGCTTGACAGGGTCATCCTACGAGCAGTACTTC. This gives the protein CASGLTGSSYEQYF.

V and J are TRBV3-1 (or the pseudogene TRBV3-2) and TRBJ1-2; no clear D gene. CDR1 is LGHDT and CDR2 is YNNKEL in the germline V gene (reference sequence). The CDR3 has 14 residues. V shed 6 bases and J shed 4 bases, with 15 bases lying between them. CDR3 coding DNA: TGTGCCAGCAGGCCCGAGGAGGGAGGCTATGGCTACACCTTC. Its translation is CASRPEEGGYGYTF.

The chain employs TRBV10-3 and TRBJ2-7; TRBD1 is a possible D gene (6 bases). The V and J ends lost 4 bases and 0 bases respectively, with 28 bases between them. Germline V gene sequence: CDR1 ENHRY, CDR2 SYGVKD. The CDR3 length is 20 residues. The CDR3 is CAISGTIRDIQTRSSYEQYF. The CDR3 nucleotides read TGTGCCATCAGTGGTACTATCCGGGACATCCAAACGCGGAGCTCCTACGAGCAGTACTTC.

The chain employs TRBV6-4 and TRBJ1-2; TRBD1 is a possible D gene (5 bases). Looked up from germline, CDR1 is MRHNA and CDR2 is SNTAGT. The CDR3 has 13 residues. The germline V and J ends were trimmed by 6 bases and 8 bases, with 16 bases remaining between them. The DNA for the CDR3 is TGTGCCAGCAGAGACGGTAGGAGGGGCGGCTACACCTTC. Its protein is CASRDGRRGGYTF.

This sequence joins TRBV5-1 and TRBJ1-2, with TRBD1 identical over 9 bases. J lost 4 bases, V lost 4 bases, and 17 bases had no gene match. The germline V gene encodes CDR1 SGHRS and CDR2 YFSETQ. The CDR3 length is 18 residues. CDR3 DNA sequence: TGCGCCAGCAGCCCCCCCGGGACAGGGATAATTGAGGGCTATGGCTACACCTTC. Translating it yields CASSPPGTGIIEGYGYTF.

The chain links TRBV9 to TRBJ2-3, with D tentatively TRBD2 (7 bases). This CDR3 region has 14 residues. The germline V and J ends were trimmed by 3 bases and 6 bases, with 14 bases remaining between them. Germline lookup yields CDR1 SGDLS and CDR2 YYNGEE. CDR3 sequence reads: CASSAGGPWDTQYF. CDR3 coding DNA: TGTGCCAGCAGCGCGGGGGGCCCGTGGGATACGCAGTATTTT.

The genes are TRBV5-1 and TRBJ2-1; TRBD2 matches 9 bases. Germline CDR1 SGHRS, CDR2 YFSETQ. CDR3 length equals 15 residues. V trimming: 0 bases; J trimming: 5 bases; junction bases outside the gene matches: 3. CDR3 sequence (DNA): TGCGCCAGCAGCTTGGTTCTAGCGGGAAACAATGAGCAGTTCTTC. Translating gives CASSLVLAGNNEQFF.

This clone has more than one count but fewer than ten. The gene calls are TRBV5-1 and TRBJ1-2, with D possibly TRBD1 on 5 matching bases. Germline CDR1 reads SGHRS; CDR2 reads YFSETQ. This CDR3 region has 15 residues. Trimming shortened V by 0 bases and J by 8 bases, and 17 bases separated the two germline ends. The CDR3 DNA reads TGCGCCAGCAGCTTGGCGGGTGGGGCCCCTTACGGCTACACCTTC. As protein: CASSLAGGAPYGYTF.

This rearrangement joins TRBV9 to TRBJ2-3, with 9 positions matching TRBD1. V was pared by 3 bases and J by 0 bases, with 2 bases of the junction left unmatched. The germline gives CDR1 SGDLS, CDR2 YYNGEE. CDR3 length: 15 residues. The CDR3 coding sequence is TGTGCCAGCAGCGCGACAGGGGGTAGCACAGATACGCAGTATTTT. This translates into CASSATGGSTDTQYF. Supplemented by reference TRBV9 and TRBJ2-3, the full variable domain reads DSGVTQTPKHLITATGQRVTLRCSPRSGDLSVYWYQQSLDQGLQFLIQYYNGEERAKGNILERFSAQQFPDLHSELNLSSLELGDSALYFCASSATGGSTDTQYFGPGTRLTVL.

This clone appeared many times. This chain joins TRBV18 and TRBJ1-5; D remains unclear. Per germline, CDR1 KGHSH and CDR2 LQKENI. With 1 base removed from V and 3 bases from J, the gap between germline ends came to 7 bases. The CDR3 is 14 residues long. The CDR3 region is CASSPHGFNQPQHF. The CDR3 DNA follows: TGTGCCAGCTCACCACACGGGTTCAATCAGCCCCAGCATTTT.

This chain's CDR3 is CASSPQGNTEAFF. CDR3 sequence (DNA): TGTGCCAGCAGCCCTCAGGGGAACACTGAAGCTTTCTTT. The chain recombines TRBV9 with TRBJ1-1; tentative D call: TRBD1 (5 bases). Germline loops: CDR1 SGDLS, CDR2 YYNGEE. The V and J ends lost 4 bases and 1 base respectively, with 8 bases between them. CDR3 length: 13 amino acids.

The chain employs TRBV6-1 and TRBJ1-1; D might be TRBD1 (5 bases). The CDR3 sequence is 11 residues long. Trimming left V 9 bases short and J 11 bases short, with 16 bases between. The germline CDR1 and CDR2 sequences are MNHNS and SASEGT. This CDR3 reads CASPGGGSAFF. DNA for the CDR3: TGTGCCAGTCCCGGGGGGGGGAGCGCTTTCTTT.

J is TRBJ2-3 and V is TRBV7-2, with D tentatively TRBD2 (5 bases). The CDR3 loop spans 15 amino acids. Germline V gene lookup returns CDR1 SGHTA and CDR2 FQGNSA. Trimming left V 0 bases short and J 6 bases short, with 13 bases between. CDR3: CASSLAAGVLDTQYF. The DNA of the CDR3 is TGTGCCAGCAGCTTAGCGGCGGGCGTCCTGGATACGCAGTATTTT.

V gene TRBV5-1 combines with J gene TRBJ2-3; no firm D call. Germline loops: CDR1 SGHRS, CDR2 YFSETQ. Trimming removed 2 bases at V and 1 base at J, with 11 bases between. This CDR3 region has 15 residues. The CDR3 here is CASSLSAEGTDTQYF. The CDR3 region has the DNA TGCGCCAGCAGCTTAAGCGCGGAAGGCACAGATACGCAGTATTTT.

The rearrangement links TRBV7-8 to TRBJ2-3, with D unresolved. The CDR3 covers 14 residues. V lost 1 base to trimming and J lost 2 bases, with 7 bases between them. The germline V gene encodes CDR1 SGHVS and CDR2 FQNEAQ. CDR3 DNA: TGTGCCAGCAGCTTAGGGCACCCCACAGATACGCAGTATTTT. Its translation: CASSLGHPTDTQYF.

This clone was recorded once. The chain employs TRBV11-2 and TRBJ2-1; a possible D gene is TRBD1 (6 bases). The CDR3 loop spans 13 amino acids. V dropped 1 base and J dropped 7 bases, with 8 bases sitting between them. CDR1 SGHAT and CDR2 FQNNGV come from the germline V gene. The CDR3 spells CASSLVGGNEQFF. As DNA, the CDR3 is TGTGCCAGCAGCTTAGTAGGGGGAAATGAGCAGTTCTTC.

The chain employs TRBV6-5 and TRBJ2-5; 7 nucleotides line up with TRBD1. Germline lookup yields CDR1 MNHEY and CDR2 SVGAGI. This CDR3 is built from 14 residues. After removal of 5 bases from V and 5 bases from J, the junction contained 8 bases not matched to a gene. For the CDR3, the DNA is TGTGCCAGCAGTAAGGGACAGTTCAGGGAGACCCAGTACTTC. As protein: CASSKGQFRETQYF.

CDR3 in DNA: TGTGCCAGCGGGCCCAGGGTCAATGAGCAGTTCTTC. Residues: CASGPRVNEQFF. The V and J genes are TRBV2 and TRBJ2-1; D is possibly TRBD1 (5 bases). CDR1 SNHLY and CDR2 FYNNEI come from the germline V gene. V was cut by 8 bases and J by 6 bases, with 11 bases left in between. The CDR3 is 12 residues long.

The V and J genes are TRBV18 and TRBJ2-2; 8 bases agree with TRBD1. CDR1 is KGHSH, CDR2 LQKENI, per germline. Germline trimming cut 1 base from V and 2 bases from J; bases unmatched to any gene: 3. This CDR3 has 16 amino acids. The CDR3 DNA is TGTGCCAGCTCACCACGGGACAGGCTAAACACCGGGGAGCTGTTTTTT. It translates to CASSPRDRLNTGELFF. The variable domain in full, with the rest retrieved from reference TRBV18 and TRBJ2-2, is NAGVMQNPRHLVRRRGQEARLRCSPMKGHSHVYWYRQLPEEGLKFMVYLQKENIIDESGMPKERFSAEFPKEGPSILRIQQVVRGDSAAYFCASSPRDRLNTGELFFGEGSRLTVL.

CDR3 region: CASSTGTATNEKLFF. Written as DNA, the CDR3 is TGTGCCAGCAGTACAGGGACAGCAACTAATGAAAAACTGTTTTTT. The chain employs TRBV7-2 and TRBJ1-4; 7 bases line up with TRBD1. The junction had 4 bases not matched to a gene; V was cut back by 6 bases and J by 0 bases. Germline values: CDR1 SGHTA, CDR2 FQGNSA. CDR3 length: 15 amino acids.